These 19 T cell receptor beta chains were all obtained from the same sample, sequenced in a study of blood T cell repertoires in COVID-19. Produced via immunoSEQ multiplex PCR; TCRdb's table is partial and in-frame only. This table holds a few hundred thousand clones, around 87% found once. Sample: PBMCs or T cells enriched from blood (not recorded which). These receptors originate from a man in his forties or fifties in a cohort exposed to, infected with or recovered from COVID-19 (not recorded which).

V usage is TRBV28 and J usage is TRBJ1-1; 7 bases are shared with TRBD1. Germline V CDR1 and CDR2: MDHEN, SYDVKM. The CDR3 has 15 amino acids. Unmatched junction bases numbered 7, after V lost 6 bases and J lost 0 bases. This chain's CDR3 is CASRTRTGLNTEAFF. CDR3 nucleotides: TGTGCCAGCAGAACGAGGACAGGTTTGAACACTGAAGCTTTCTTT.

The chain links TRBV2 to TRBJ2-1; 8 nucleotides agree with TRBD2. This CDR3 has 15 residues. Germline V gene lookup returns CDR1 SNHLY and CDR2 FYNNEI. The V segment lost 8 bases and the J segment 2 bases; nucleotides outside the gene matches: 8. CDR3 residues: CASQSGRGTYNEQFF. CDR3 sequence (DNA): TGTGCCAGCCAAAGCGGGAGAGGGACCTACAATGAGCAGTTCTTC.

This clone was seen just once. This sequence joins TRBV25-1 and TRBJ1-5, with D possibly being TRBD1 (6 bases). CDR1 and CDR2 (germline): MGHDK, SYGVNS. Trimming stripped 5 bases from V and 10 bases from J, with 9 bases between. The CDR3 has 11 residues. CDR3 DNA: TGTGCCAGCAGTTCACAGGGACCCCAGCATTTT. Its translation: CASSSQGPQHF.

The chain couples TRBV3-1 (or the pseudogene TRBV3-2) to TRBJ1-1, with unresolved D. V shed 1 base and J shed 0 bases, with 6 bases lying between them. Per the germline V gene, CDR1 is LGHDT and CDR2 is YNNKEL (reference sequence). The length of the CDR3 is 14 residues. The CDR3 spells CASSQGNLNTEAFF. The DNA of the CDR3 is TGTGCCAGCAGCCAAGGTAACTTGAACACTGAAGCTTTCTTT.

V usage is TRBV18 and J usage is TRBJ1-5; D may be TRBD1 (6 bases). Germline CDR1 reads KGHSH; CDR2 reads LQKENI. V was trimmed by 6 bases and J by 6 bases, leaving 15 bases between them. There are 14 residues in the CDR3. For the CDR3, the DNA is TGTGCCAGCTCCGATGCAGGGGTTGGTCAGCCCCAGCATTTT. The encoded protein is CASSDAGVGQPQHF. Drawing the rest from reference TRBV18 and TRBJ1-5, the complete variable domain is NAGVMQNPRHLVRRRGQEARLRCSPMKGHSHVYWYRQLPEEGLKFMVYLQKENIIDESGMPKERFSAEFPKEGPSILRIQQVVRGDSAAYFCASSDAGVGQPQHFGDGTRLSIL.

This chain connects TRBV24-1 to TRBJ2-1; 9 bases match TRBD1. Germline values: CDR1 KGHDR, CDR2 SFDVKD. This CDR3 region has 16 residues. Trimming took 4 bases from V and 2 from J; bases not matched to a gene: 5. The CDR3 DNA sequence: TGTGCCACCAGTGAAAACGACAGGGGGGCCTACAATGAGCAGTTCTTC. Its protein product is CATSENDRGAYNEQFF.

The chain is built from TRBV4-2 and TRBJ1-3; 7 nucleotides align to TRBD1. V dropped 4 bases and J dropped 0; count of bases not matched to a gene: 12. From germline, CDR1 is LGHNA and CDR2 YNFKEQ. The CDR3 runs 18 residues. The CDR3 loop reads CASSLTGQPYTSGNTIYF. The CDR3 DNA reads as TGTGCCAGCAGCCTAACGGGACAGCCTTATACCTCTGGAAACACCATATATTTT.

CDR3 DNA: TGTGCCACAATGGGACAGCTTAATGAAAAACTGTTTTTT. Its translation: CATMGQLNEKLFF. J is TRBJ1-4 and V is TRBV10-3; TRBD1 agrees at 7 bases. The CDR3 totals 13 residues. Germline CDR1 reads ENHRY; CDR2 reads SYGVKD. V lost 10 bases and J lost 4; bases outside the gene matches: 6.

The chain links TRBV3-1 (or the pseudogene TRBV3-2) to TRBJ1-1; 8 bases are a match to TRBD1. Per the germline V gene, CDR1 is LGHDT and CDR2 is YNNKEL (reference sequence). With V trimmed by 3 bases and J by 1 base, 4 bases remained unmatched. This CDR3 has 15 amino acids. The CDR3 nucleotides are TGTGCCAGCAGCCACCGTCAGGGGGCGAACACTGAAGCTTTCTTT. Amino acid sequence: CASSHRQGANTEAFF.

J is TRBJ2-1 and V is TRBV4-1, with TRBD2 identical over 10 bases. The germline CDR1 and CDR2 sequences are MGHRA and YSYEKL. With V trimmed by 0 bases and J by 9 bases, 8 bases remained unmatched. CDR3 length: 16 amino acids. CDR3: CASSQDRQAGGAEQFF. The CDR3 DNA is TGCGCCAGCAGCCAAGATCGACAAGCGGGAGGGGCTGAGCAGTTCTTC.

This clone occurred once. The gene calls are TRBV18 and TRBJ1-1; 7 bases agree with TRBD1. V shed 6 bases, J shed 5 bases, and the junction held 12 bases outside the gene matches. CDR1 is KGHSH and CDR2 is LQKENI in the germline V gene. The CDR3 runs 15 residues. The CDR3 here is CASSPDRAARTEAFF. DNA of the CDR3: TGTGCCAGCTCTCCAGACAGGGCGGCTAGGACTGAAGCTTTCTTT.

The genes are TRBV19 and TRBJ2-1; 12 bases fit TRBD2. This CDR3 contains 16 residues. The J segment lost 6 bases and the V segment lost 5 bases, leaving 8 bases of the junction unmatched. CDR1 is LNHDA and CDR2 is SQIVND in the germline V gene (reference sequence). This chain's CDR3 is CASSSLTSGSLNEQFF. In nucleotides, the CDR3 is TGTGCCAGTAGTTCACTGACTAGCGGGAGTCTCAATGAGCAGTTCTTC.

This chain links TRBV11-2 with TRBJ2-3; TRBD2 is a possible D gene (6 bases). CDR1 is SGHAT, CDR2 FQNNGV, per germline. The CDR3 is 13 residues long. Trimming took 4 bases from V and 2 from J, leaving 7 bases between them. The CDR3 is CASSWEDTDTQYF. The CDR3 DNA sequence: TGTGCCAGCAGCTGGGAGGACACAGATACGCAGTATTTT. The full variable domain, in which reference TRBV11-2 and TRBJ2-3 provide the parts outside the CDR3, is EAGVAQSPRYKIIEKRQSVAFWCNPISGHATLYWYQQILGQGPKLLIQFQNNGVVDDSQLPKDRFSAERLKGVDSTLKIQPAKLEDSAVYLCASSWEDTDTQYFGPGTRLTVL.

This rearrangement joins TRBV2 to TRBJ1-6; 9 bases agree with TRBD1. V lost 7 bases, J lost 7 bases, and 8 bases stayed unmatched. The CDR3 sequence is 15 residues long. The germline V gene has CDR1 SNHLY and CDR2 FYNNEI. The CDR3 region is CASTWTGVGNSPLHF. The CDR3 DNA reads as TGTGCCAGCACCTGGACAGGGGTGGGAAATTCACCCCTCCACTTT.

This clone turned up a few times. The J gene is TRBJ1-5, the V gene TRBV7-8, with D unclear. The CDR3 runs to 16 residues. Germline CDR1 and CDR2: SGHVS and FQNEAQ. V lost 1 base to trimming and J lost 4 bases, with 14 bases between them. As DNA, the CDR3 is TGTGCCAGCAGCTTAGTTTTAAGGCAGACTAATCAGCCCCAGCATTTT. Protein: CASSLVLRQTNQPQHF. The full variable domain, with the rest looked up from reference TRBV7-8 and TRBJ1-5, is GAGVSQSPRYKVAKRGQDVALRCDPISGHVSLFWYQQALGQGPEFLTYFQNEAQLDKSGLPSDRFFAERPEGSVSTLKIQRTQQEDSAVYLCASSLVLRQTNQPQHFGDGTRLSIL.

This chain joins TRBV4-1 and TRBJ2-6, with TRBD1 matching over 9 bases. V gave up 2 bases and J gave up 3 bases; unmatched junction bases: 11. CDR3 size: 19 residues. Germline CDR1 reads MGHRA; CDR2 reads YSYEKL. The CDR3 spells CASSQNIGQGIGGANVLTF. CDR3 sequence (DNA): TGCGCCAGCAGCCAAAATATAGGACAGGGGATTGGTGGGGCCAACGTCCTGACTTTC.

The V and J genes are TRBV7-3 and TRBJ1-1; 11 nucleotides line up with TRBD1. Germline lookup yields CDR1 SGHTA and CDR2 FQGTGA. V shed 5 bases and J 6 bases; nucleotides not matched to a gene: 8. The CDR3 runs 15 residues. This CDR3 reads CASSARDRGIAEAFF. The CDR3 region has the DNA TGTGCCAGCAGCGCCCGGGACAGGGGGATCGCTGAAGCTTTCTTT.

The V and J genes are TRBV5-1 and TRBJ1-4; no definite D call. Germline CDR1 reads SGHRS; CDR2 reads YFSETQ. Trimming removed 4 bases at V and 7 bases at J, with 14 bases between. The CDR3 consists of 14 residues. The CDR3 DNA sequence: TGCGCCAGCAGCGAATCTTCGGCGGGTGAAAAACTGTTTTTT. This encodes CASSESSAGEKLFF.

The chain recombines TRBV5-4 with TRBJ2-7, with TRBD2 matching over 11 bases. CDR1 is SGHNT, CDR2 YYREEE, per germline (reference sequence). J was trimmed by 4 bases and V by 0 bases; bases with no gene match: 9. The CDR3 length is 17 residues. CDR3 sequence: CASSLVPTSGTGYEQYF. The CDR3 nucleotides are TGTGCCAGCAGCTTGGTCCCGACTAGCGGGACCGGTTACGAGCAGTACTTC.